Shown below are 16 T cell receptor beta chains from a single sample sequenced in a study of blood T cell repertoires in COVID-19. Sequencing was performed with immunoSEQ multiplex PCR; in TCRdb, only in-frame clones are kept and a portion is missing. The sample includes approximately 190,000 clones, over 70% of them seen just once. Sample: peripheral blood. The source of these receptors is a man aged 60 to 69 with active or convalescent COVID-19.

The gene calls are TRBV9 and TRBJ2-1; 11 bases line up with TRBD2. Germline V gene lookup returns CDR1 SGDLS and CDR2 YYNGEE. The junction had 3 bases not matched to a gene; V was cut back by 3 bases and J by 4 bases. This CDR3 is 15 amino acids long. The CDR3 sequence is CASSALAGGYNEQFF. CDR3 coding DNA: TGTGCCAGCAGCGCCTTAGCGGGAGGGTACAATGAGCAGTTCTTC.

J is TRBJ2-3 and V is TRBV7-3, with a possible D match to TRBD1 (6 bases). CDR1 SGHTA and CDR2 FQGTGA come from the germline V gene. Trimming stripped 6 bases from V and 0 bases from J, with 22 bases between. The CDR3 has 18 residues. CDR3 amino acids: CASSFPPLGANSTDTQYF. CDR3 coding DNA: TGTGCCAGCAGTTTTCCGCCGCTGGGGGCGAACAGCACAGATACGCAGTATTTT.

There are a few counts of this clone. The V gene is TRBV28, the J gene TRBJ1-5, with 8 positions matching TRBD1. CDR1 is MDHEN, CDR2 SYDVKM, per germline. J gave up 5 bases and V 8 bases, and 11 bases lay outside the gene matches. The CDR3 runs 15 residues. The CDR3 nucleotides are TGTGCCAGCCCACGGCGGCAGGGGGCCTATCAGCCCCAGCATTTT. Translation gives CASPRRQGAYQPQHF.

This chain links TRBV3-1 (or the pseudogene TRBV3-2) with TRBJ2-5; maybe TRBD2 (5 bases). The CDR3 is 15 residues long. CDR1 is LGHDT, CDR2 YNNKEL, per germline (reference sequence). Trimming took 4 bases from V and 2 from J, leaving 14 bases between them. This chain's CDR3 is CASSPWTGSQETQYF. CDR3 DNA sequence: TGTGCCAGCAGCCCCTGGACTGGATCACAAGAGACCCAGTACTTC.

This rearrangement joins TRBV2 to TRBJ2-1, with D perhaps TRBD2 (5 bases). The CDR3 runs 12 residues. CDR1 SNHLY and CDR2 FYNNEI come from the germline V gene. The V gene lost 7 bases and the J gene lost 10 bases, with 14 bases spanning the gap. The CDR3 is CASNGLLGEQFF. The CDR3 DNA sequence: TGTGCCAGCAACGGACTTCTAGGGGAGCAGTTCTTC.

This clone appeared a single time. The gene calls are TRBV2 and TRBJ2-2, with D possibly TRBD1 on 6 matching bases. There are 17 residues in the CDR3. The V end was cut by 5 bases, the J end by 6 bases, with 22 bases between. CDR1 is SNHLY and CDR2 is FYNNEI in the germline V gene. The CDR3 DNA is TGTGCCAGCAGTCTGATGAACAGGGAGTCGGGGTCCGGGGAGCTGTTTTTT. Residues: CASSLMNRESGSGELFF.

This sequence joins TRBV19 and TRBJ2-4; D is possibly TRBD2 (7 bases). CDR1 and CDR2 from the germline V gene are LNHDA and SQIVND (reference sequence). The germline V and J ends were trimmed by 1 base and 5 bases, with 12 bases remaining between them. CDR3 length: 15 residues. The CDR3 reads CASSIGSGGQNIQYF. The CDR3 DNA sequence: TGTGCCAGTAGTATAGGGTCGGGGGGCCAAAACATTCAGTACTTC.

This clone occurred a few times. The genes are TRBV29-1 and TRBJ1-1, with 9 nucleotides matching TRBD1. The CDR3 is 13 residues long. The J segment lost 4 bases and the V segment lost 4 bases, leaving 4 bases of the junction unmatched. Germline CDR1 reads SQVTM; CDR2 reads ANQGSEA. The CDR3 DNA sequence: TGCAGCGTTGCAAGACAGGGGGGCACTGAAGCTTTCTTT. Protein sequence: CSVARQGGTEAFF. The whole variable domain, remainder taken from reference TRBV29-1 and TRBJ1-1, is SAVISQKPSRDICQRGTSLTIQCQVDSQVTMMFWYRQQPGQSLTLIATANQGSEATYESGFVIDKFPISRPNLTFSTLTVSNMSPEDSSIYLCSVARQGGTEAFFGQGTRLTVV.

The rearrangement uses TRBV5-4 and TRBJ2-7, with D hard to call. Deletions cut 0 bases from V and 0 bases from J, with 10 bases between. Germline CDR1 and CDR2: SGHNT and YYREEE (reference sequence). The CDR3 sequence is 15 residues long. The CDR3 DNA reads TGTGCCAGCAGCTTGGACAGCCGCAGCTCCTACGAGCAGTACTTC. This gives the protein CASSLDSRSSYEQYF.

This clone was seen a handful of times. V gene TRBV29-1 combines with J gene TRBJ2-2, with 10 bases lining up with TRBD2. The V gene's germline CDR1 is SQVTM and CDR2 ANQGSEA. V was pared by 5 bases and J by 4 bases, with 4 bases of the junction left unmatched. This CDR3 spans 14 amino acids. CDR3 sequence (DNA): TGCAGCGTTCTGGGACTAGCGAGCACCGGGGAGCTGTTTTTT. This translates into CSVLGLASTGELFF.

V usage is TRBV24-1 and J usage is TRBJ2-5; D perhaps matches TRBD2 (7 bases). V dropped 5 bases and J dropped 1 base, with 16 bases sitting between them. This CDR3 contains 16 residues. The germline V gene encodes CDR1 KGHDR and CDR2 SFDVKD. CDR3 nucleotide sequence: TGTGCCACCAGTGGAAGGGGGGAGGGACTCCAAGAGACCCAGTACTTC. It yields the protein CATSGRGEGLQETQYF.

The rearrangement uses TRBV2 and TRBJ2-3; 7 positions agree with TRBD1. Germline V gene sequence: CDR1 SNHLY, CDR2 FYNNEI. J lost 0 bases, V lost 4 bases, and 16 bases had no gene match. There are 19 residues in the CDR3. Written as DNA, the CDR3 is TGTGCCAGCAGTGTAAGGGCGAGGACAGGCAATCCGAGCACAGATACGCAGTATTTT. The encoded protein is CASSVRARTGNPSTDTQYF.

This clone showed up just once. The rearrangement joins TRBV6-2 or TRBV6-3 to TRBJ2-7; 7 bases are a match to TRBD1. The ends lost 6 bases at V and 3 bases at J; junction bases unmatched: 5. The germline CDR1 and CDR2 sequences are MNHEY and SVGEGT. CDR3 length: 13 amino acids. CDR3 loop: CASSRQGLYEQYF. The CDR3 DNA sequence: TGTGCCAGCAGCAGACAGGGTCTCTACGAGCAGTACTTC.

The V gene is TRBV12-3 or TRBV12-4, the J gene TRBJ2-7; a weak D match, TRBD1 (5 bases). The CDR3 has 12 amino acids. V lost 5 bases and J 3 bases, leaving 8 bases between the germline ends. The CDR3 nucleotides are TGTGCCAGCAGTCCCCAGGGCTACGAGCAGTACTTC. Translation: CASSPQGYEQYF.

The chain joins TRBV7-3 to TRBJ2-7; D perhaps matches TRBD2 (5 bases). The germline V and J ends were trimmed by 5 bases and 4 bases, with 12 bases remaining between them. The germline V gene encodes CDR1 SGHTA and CDR2 FQGTGA. The CDR3 contains 13 residues. The CDR3 DNA is TGTGCCAGCAGCCGGGAAGGCGGGTACGAGCAGTACTTC. This translates into CASSREGGYEQYF.

The V gene is TRBV18, the J gene TRBJ1-5; 8 nucleotides agree with TRBD1. CDR3 length: 15 residues. V was pared by 3 bases and J by 4 bases, with 5 bases of the junction left unmatched. Germline V CDR1 and CDR2: KGHSH, LQKENI. CDR3 nucleotides: TGTGCCAGCTCACCGGGGACAGGACCGAATCAGCCCCAGCATTTT. Amino acids: CASSPGTGPNQPQHF.